Detailed here is one T cell receptor beta chain. Antigen specificity is unknown. These data originate in a study of cytomegalovirus exposure and HLA in healthy donors. Findings of the study overall: A later analysis showed that HLA-associated TCR beta chains had undergone more clonal expansion than equally common others.

A multiplex PCR was run with 60 Vbeta primers and 13 Jbeta primers. This table comes from immunoSEQ multiplex PCR, and its TCRdb copy is limited to in-frame clones, with some not included. Among 200,000 to 250,000 clones listed, about 84% were seen once. The CDR3 consists of 15 residues. Trimming took off 0 bases at V and 4 bases at J, with 14 bases between the two ends. Germline V gene lookup returns CDR1 SGHDT and CDR2 YYEEEE. The V call is TRBV5-6, the J call TRBJ2-7; weak D call: TRBD1 (5 bases). The TCR sequence derives from a human donor in good health. Specimen: PBMCs. The CDR3 loop is CASSLAQGDGYEQYF. CDR3 nucleotides: TGTGCCAGCAGCTTGGCCCAGGGTGATGGATACGAGCAGTACTTC.